The 23 T cell receptor beta chains listed next were all sequenced from one sample in a study of cytotoxic CD8 clonotypes in ibrutinib-treated CLL. Here immunoSEQ multiplex PCR was the method, and the copy in TCRdb shows in-frame clones only, minus some. The sample includes 200,000 to 250,000 clones, 70% seen only once; the top ten take 15% to 17%. This specimen consisted of PBMCs, obtained after 24 months of ibrutinib treatment. These receptors were obtained from a human donor with chronic lymphocytic leukemia.

The chain carries TRBV4-1 and TRBJ2-7; 12 bases align to TRBD2. CDR3 size: 15 residues. Germline-derived CDR1 and CDR2 are MGHRA and YSYEKL. The V and J ends lost 0 bases and 6 bases, in that order; junction bases with no gene match: 3. CDR3 bases: TGCGCCAGCAGCCAAGATCTAGCGGGAGGGCTCGAGCAGTACTTC. Residues: CASSQDLAGGLEQYF.

This clone is a singleton in its sample. The gene calls are TRBV10-3 and TRBJ2-5; D is perhaps TRBD1 (6 bases). V was cut by 0 bases and J by 2 bases, with 10 bases left in between. The germline V gene has CDR1 ENHRY and CDR2 SYGVKD. This CDR3 is built from 15 residues. Here the CDR3 reads CAISESGAPQETQYF. The CDR3 DNA is TGTGCCATCAGTGAGTCGGGGGCGCCTCAAGAGACCCAGTACTTC.

The chain's CDR3 is CASSSSGRAVTGELFF. The CDR3 nucleotides are TGTGCCAGTAGTTCTAGCGGGAGGGCCGTCACCGGGGAGCTGTTTTTT. The chain recombines TRBV19 with TRBJ2-2; 12 positions match TRBD2. The CDR3 runs to 16 residues. J gave up 4 bases and V 5 bases, and 5 bases lay outside the gene matches. Germline V lookup: CDR1 LNHDA, CDR2 SQIVND (reference sequence).

The sample holds one count of this clone. The chain has TRBV27 and TRBJ2-1; D remains unclear. CDR3 length equals 15 residues. The germline V gene encodes CDR1 MNHEY and CDR2 SMNVEV (reference sequence). Trimming removed 7 bases from V and 0 bases from J, with 13 bases in between. The CDR3 bases are TGTGCCAGCAAAGTATCTCGGAGCTCCTACAATGAGCAGTTCTTC. It yields the protein CASKVSRSSYNEQFF.

The genes are TRBV29-1 and TRBJ2-7; D remains ambiguous. The V gene lost 4 bases and the J gene lost 1 base, with 8 bases spanning the gap. The CDR3 covers 12 residues. The germline V gene encodes CDR1 SQVTM and CDR2 ANQGSEA. The CDR3 here is CSVVLVSYEQYF. The CDR3 DNA reads TGCAGCGTTGTTCTGGTGTCCTACGAGCAGTACTTC.

J is TRBJ2-4 and V is TRBV7-3; 7 bases are shared with TRBD1. The CDR3 extends over 14 amino acids. J lost 8 bases, V lost 5 bases, and 9 bases had no gene match. Germline lookup yields CDR1 SGHTA and CDR2 FQGTGA. CDR3 amino acids: CASSAEGAGDIQYF. Written as DNA, the CDR3 is TGTGCCAGCAGCGCTGAGGGGGCTGGAGACATTCAGTACTTC.

The V call is TRBV9, the J call TRBJ1-2; TRBD1 is a possible D gene (5 bases). The germline gives CDR1 SGDLS, CDR2 YYNGEE. V was clipped by 0 bases and J by 7 bases, with 13 bases between them. The CDR3 has 14 amino acids. As DNA, the CDR3 is TGTGCCAGCAGCGTAGGGGAGGGGCACGTTGGCTACACCTTC. Translation gives CASSVGEGHVGYTF.

The chain recombines TRBV4-3 with TRBJ2-1; 8 bases map to TRBD1. CDR1 is LGHNA, CDR2 YSLEER, per germline. This CDR3 spans 15 amino acids. V lost 0 bases and J lost 4; bases outside the gene matches: 2. The CDR3 protein is CASSQDRDRYNEQFF. The DNA of the CDR3 is TGCGCCAGCAGCCAAGACCGGGACAGGTACAATGAGCAGTTCTTC.

A remark on this clone: Other DNA sequences from this sample encode an identical CDR3 as well. This chain connects TRBV29-1 to TRBJ2-3, with D possibly being TRBD1 (6 bases). V lost 6 bases and J lost 1, with 11 bases in between. The length of the CDR3 is 13 residues. The germline V gene has CDR1 SQVTM and CDR2 ANQGSEA. Here the CDR3 reads CSVQGYGTDTQYF. The DNA of the CDR3 is TGCAGCGTGCAGGGGTACGGCACAGATACGCAGTATTTT.

V is TRBV18 and J is TRBJ1-5; tentative D call: TRBD1 (6 bases). Germline assignment: CDR1 KGHSH and CDR2 LQKENI. The V end was cut by 2 bases, the J end by 0 bases, with 11 bases between. CDR3 length: 16 residues. In nucleotides, the CDR3 is TGTGCCAGCTCACCAGGGACACCATATAGCAATCAGCCCCAGCATTTT. Translating gives CASSPGTPYSNQPQHF.

The genes are TRBV29-1 and TRBJ1-1; D unclear. The germline V and J ends were trimmed by 6 bases and 0 bases, with 5 bases remaining between them. The CDR3 is 11 residues long. Per the germline V gene, CDR1 is SQVTM and CDR2 is ANQGSEA. CDR3 in amino acids: CSVALNTEAFF. The CDR3 DNA reads as TGCAGCGTCGCATTGAACACTGAAGCTTTCTTT.

V gene TRBV4-3 combines with J gene TRBJ2-1, with D possibly called TRBD1 or TRBD2 (5 bases each). Germline V gives CDR1 LGHNA, CDR2 YSLEER. The CDR3 runs 16 residues. V was shortened by 0 bases and J by 2 bases, with 11 bases between the two germline ends. CDR3 sequence: CASSQDQPGPYNEQFF. The CDR3 DNA sequence: TGCGCCAGCAGCCAAGATCAGCCGGGGCCCTACAATGAGCAGTTCTTC.

The chain has TRBV6-6 and TRBJ2-1; TRBD2 matches 12 bases. Germline V lookup: CDR1 MNHNY, CDR2 SVGAGI (reference sequence). The CDR3 loop spans 14 amino acids. Trimming at V came to 8 bases and at J to 2 bases, leaving 1 base not matched to a gene. DNA for the CDR3: TGTGCCAGCTGGACTAGCGGGACCTACAATGAGCAGTTCTTC. Translated, it gives CASWTSGTYNEQFF.

V and J are TRBV2 and TRBJ2-5; either TRBD1 or TRBD2 may supply D (7 bases each). Trimming took 3 bases from V and 8 from J, leaving 13 bases between them. Per germline, CDR1 SNHLY and CDR2 FYNNEI. The length of the CDR3 is 13 residues. CDR3 sequence: CASSEGEGATQYF. In DNA, the CDR3 is TGTGCCAGCAGTGAGGGGGAGGGGGCCACCCAGTACTTC.

This clone was seen a handful of times. This chain links TRBV7-3 with TRBJ2-2; TRBD2 might be the D (6 bases). Germline V gene data show CDR1 as SGHTA and CDR2 as FQGTGA. V dropped 5 bases and J dropped 7 bases, with 14 bases sitting between them. The CDR3 spans 14 residues. CDR3: CASSPGGNVGELFF. The CDR3 DNA reads TGTGCCAGCAGCCCAGGAGGGAACGTCGGGGAGCTGTTTTTT. The entire variable domain, with the rest obtained from reference TRBV7-3 and TRBJ2-2, is as follows: GAGVSQTPSNKVTEKGKYVELRCDPISGHTALYWYRQSLGQGPEFLIYFQGTGAADDSGLPNDRFFAVRPEGSVSTLKIQRTERGDSAVYLCASSPGGNVGELFFGEGSRLTVL.

The V call is TRBV19, the J call TRBJ2-7; tentative D call: TRBD2 (5 bases). V lost 5 bases and J 3 bases, leaving 11 bases between the germline ends. Germline V CDR1 and CDR2: LNHDA, SQIVND (reference sequence). The CDR3 is made up of 13 amino acids. As DNA, the CDR3 is TGTGCCAGTAGTCCCGACGGAGGCTACGAGCAGTACTTC. This codes for CASSPDGGYEQYF.

The CDR3 protein is CASRPAGPPGEQYF. CDR3 sequence (DNA): TGTGCCAGCAGGCCGGCAGGCCCCCCGGGCGAGCAGTACTTC. This chain links TRBV2 with TRBJ2-7; D gene ambiguous. V was cut by 6 bases and J by 6 bases, with 18 bases left in between. CDR1 is SNHLY and CDR2 is FYNNEI in the germline V gene. There are 14 residues in the CDR3.

The chain joins TRBV6-1 to TRBJ1-2, with TRBD1 matching 7 bases. Trimming removed 8 bases from V and 9 bases from J; junction bases left unmatched: 12. The CDR3 spans 13 residues. The germline V gene has CDR1 MNHNS and CDR2 SASEGT. The CDR3, as DNA: TGTGCCAGCGTAACATTACAGGGGTTGAGCTACACCTTC. Encoded protein: CASVTLQGLSYTF.

The chain couples TRBV14 to TRBJ1-2; 8 bases line up with TRBD1. The CDR3 spans 13 residues. The ends lost 6 bases at V and 4 bases at J; junction bases unmatched: 4. The germline V gene encodes CDR1 SGHDN and CDR2 FVKESK. CDR3 sequence reads: CASSFGQGYGYTF. The CDR3 DNA reads TGTGCCAGCAGTTTCGGACAGGGCTATGGCTACACCTTC.

The DNA of the CDR3 is TGTGCCAGCAGCCTAGACGGCTCCCGCTACAATGAGCAGTTCTTC. Translation: CASSLDGSRYNEQFF. The chain employs TRBV9 and TRBJ2-1; no clear D gene. Trimming cost V 4 bases and J 3 bases, with 14 bases left between them. In germline, CDR1 is SGDLS, CDR2 YYNGEE. This CDR3 region has 15 residues.

CDR3 region: CASSLGGPGGGETQYF. CDR3 nucleotides: TGTGCCAGCAGCTTAGGAGGTCCAGGGGGCGGGGAGACCCAGTACTTC. The chain has TRBV7-8 and TRBJ2-5, with 8 bases fitting TRBD1. V lost 1 base to trimming and J lost 5 bases; unmatched junction nucleotides: 9. Germline CDR1 SGHVS, CDR2 FQNEAQ. The CDR3 has 16 residues.

The rearrangement joins TRBV7-9 to TRBJ2-7, with D maybe TRBD1 (5 bases). This CDR3 has 16 amino acids. In germline, CDR1 is SEHNR, CDR2 FQNEAQ (reference sequence). The V end lost 1 base, the J end lost 6 bases, and 19 bases lay between the germline ends. The CDR3 protein is CASSLEIFGHTVEQYF. In nucleotides, the CDR3 is TGTGCCAGCAGCTTAGAAATATTCGGACACACCGTCGAGCAGTACTTC.

The V call is TRBV28, the J call TRBJ1-2; 9 bases are a match to TRBD1. The trim removed 5 bases at V and 6 bases at J, leaving 4 bases unmatched. Per the germline V gene, CDR1 is MDHEN and CDR2 is SYDVKM. The CDR3 covers 13 residues. The CDR3 loop is CASSTTGGNGYTF. The CDR3 nucleotides are TGTGCCAGCAGTACGACAGGGGGGAATGGCTACACCTTC.